The rows below give T cell receptor beta chains drawn from one sample of a study of neoadjuvant nivolumab and ipilimumab in lung cancer. Repertoires were generated with immunoSEQ multiplex PCR, while TCRdb's copy carries only in-frame clones and drops some. The sample holds tens of thousands of clones, 80% seen once. Sample: peripheral blood, taken before neoadjuvant nivolumab, alone or with ipilimumab. Receptor source: an adult with non-small cell lung cancer. CDR3s include the opening cysteine and the closing phenylalanine or tryptophan. The D gene is left open where the match is weak. Clone size, where shown, is once, few, many, or a class for clones that have expanded.

abundance	d_gene	v_gene	len	j_gene	CDR3nt	CDR3aa
NA	NA	TRBV7-2	14	TRBJ2-2	TGTGCCAGCAGCTTGACCAGGGTAGGCGGGGAGCTGTTTTTT	CASSLTRVGGELFF
NA	NA	TRBV10-2	14	TRBJ1-5	TGCGCCAGCAGTTTGGGCAGGGTGGATCAGCCCCAGCATTTT	CASSLGRVDQPQHF
NA	NA	TRBV6-1	17	TRBJ2-7	TGTGCCAGCAGTGAGATCACTCTATACCAGGGGTCCTACGAGCAGTACTTC	CASSEITLYQGSYEQYF
NA	NA	TRBV21-1	17	TRBJ1-5	TGTGCCAGCAGCAAAGCAGGGGGTCGGACTAGCAATCAGCCCCAGCATTTT	CASSKAGGRTSNQPQHF
once	NA	TRBV6-5	15	TRBJ1-4	TGTGCCAGCAGTCCCCGGGATGAGATGGGTGAAAAACTGTTTTTT	CASSPRDEMGEKLFF
NA	NA	TRBV14	15	TRBJ1-1	TGTGCCAGCAGCCAAGATTGGCTGGGGGGCGATGAAGCTTTCTTT	CASSQDWLGGDEAFF
NA	NA	TRBV5-8	13	TRBJ2-3	TGTGCCAGCAGCTTTCAGGGTACAGATACGCAGTATTTT	CASSFQGTDTQYF
few	TRBD2	TRBV7-8	15	TRBJ2-7	TGTGCCAGCAGCTTCCTCGGACTAGCGATGAACGAGCAGTACTTC	CASSFLGLAMNEQYF
NA	TRBD2	TRBV6-5	14	TRBJ2-7	TGTGCCAGCAGTTATGGACTAGCGGGTTCCGAGCAGTACTTC	CASSYGLAGSEQYF
once	TRBD1	TRBV25-1	12	TRBJ1-4	TGTGCCACAGGGGGCTATAATGAAAAACTGTTTTTT	CATGGYNEKLFF
NA	TRBD1	TRBV7-2	15	TRBJ1-3	TGTGCCAGCAGCCCTGGGGACAGCTTGGGAAACACCATATATTTT	CASSPGDSLGNTIYF
NA	TRBD1	TRBV7-2	14	TRBJ1-6	TGTGCCAGCAGCCCACCGACAGGGGGTTCACCCCTCCACTTT	CASSPPTGGSPLHF
NA	NA	TRBV5-8	15	TRBJ2-2	TGTGCCAGCAGCTTGGTTGAGGGAAACCCCGGGGAGCTGTTTTTT	CASSLVEGNPGELFF
once	NA	TRBV5-5	17	TRBJ1-5	TGTGCCAGCAGCTTTTACGTGACAGATTATAGCAATCAGCCCCAGCATTTT	CASSFYVTDYSNQPQHF
NA	NA	TRBV27	18	TRBJ1-6	TGTGCCAGCAGTGGCAACCTACAGGGTAGTAGAGGTCGCTCACCCCTCCACTTT	CASSGNLQGSRGRSPLHF
NA	TRBD1	TRBV27	13	TRBJ1-2	TGTGCCAGCAGTCCATACAGGGGGCTAGGCTACACCTTC	CASSPYRGLGYTF
medium-sized	NA	TRBV7-7	12	TRBJ2-2	TGTGCCAGCGGGGGGAACACCGGGGAGCTGTTTTTT	CASGGNTGELFF
NA	NA	TRBV9	13	TRBJ2-6	TGTGCCAGCAGGCCGGCTGGGGCCAACGTCCTGACTTTC	CASRPAGANVLTF